This T cell receptor beta chain was sequenced for a study of blood T cell repertoires in COVID-19. Sequencing used immunoSEQ multiplex PCR; TCRdb keeps in-frame clones, though not all of them. This table holds around 280,000 clones, around 91% found once. There are 15 residues in the CDR3. CDR1 MDHEN and CDR2 SYDVKM come from the germline V gene. V dropped 5 bases and J dropped 4 bases, with 17 bases sitting between them. Cohorts were determined from participant-reported clinical history. This TCR came from a woman between 18 and 30 years old with acute COVID-19. This rearrangement joins TRBV28 to TRBJ1-2; the D is unclear. Sequencing input: PBMCs or T cells enriched from blood (not recorded which). The CDR3 bases are TGTGCCAGCAGTACACCACGCACATCGTCCTATGGCTACACCTTC. This gives the protein CASSTPRTSSYGYTF.